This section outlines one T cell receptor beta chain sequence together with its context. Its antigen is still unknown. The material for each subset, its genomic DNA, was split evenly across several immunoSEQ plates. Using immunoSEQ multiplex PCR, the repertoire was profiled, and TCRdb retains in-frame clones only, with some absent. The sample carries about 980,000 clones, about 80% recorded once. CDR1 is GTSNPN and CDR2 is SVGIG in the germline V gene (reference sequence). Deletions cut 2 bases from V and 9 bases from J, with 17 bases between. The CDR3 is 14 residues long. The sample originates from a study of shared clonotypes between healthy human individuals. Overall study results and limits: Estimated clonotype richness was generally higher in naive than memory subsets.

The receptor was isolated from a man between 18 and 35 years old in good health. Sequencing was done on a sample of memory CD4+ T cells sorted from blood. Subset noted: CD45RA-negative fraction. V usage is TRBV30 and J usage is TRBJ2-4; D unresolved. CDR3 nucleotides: TGTGCCTGGAGTCCTGACTCCCGAGGCGGCATTCAGTACTTC. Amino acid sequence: CAWSPDSRGGIQYF.